This T cell receptor (beta chain) derives from a study of Tregs in tolerant kidney transplant recipients. Thawed PBMCs were FACS-sorted into unstimulated CD4+CD25+CD127- regulatory T cells, CD4+CD25- non-regulatory cells, CD4 and CD8 cells. Sequencing used immunoSEQ multiplex PCR; TCRdb keeps in-frame clones, though not all of them. The data contain around 230,000 clones, 80% to 85% of them singletons. The sample holds a few counts of this clone. Germline V lookup: CDR1 MNHEY, CDR2 SVGAGI. J gave up 8 bases and V 4 bases, and 13 bases lay outside the gene matches. This CDR3 region has 16 residues. This clonotype originated in a human donor in good health. The chain links TRBV6-5 to TRBJ2-1; 8 nucleotides match TRBD2. Sample: CD4+ T cells from blood. CDR3 nucleotides: TGTGCCAGCAGTTCCCGCCATAGCGGGAAGGGCGATGAGCAGTTCTTC. This sequence encodes CASSSRHSGKGDEQFF.